The 22 T cell receptor beta chains below come from one sample, sequenced in a study of OX40 agonist ivuxolimab in advanced cancers. Repertoires were generated with immunoSEQ multiplex PCR, while TCRdb's copy carries only in-frame clones and drops some. This table holds tens of thousands of clones, around 91% found once. Sample: CD4+ or CD8+ T cells sorted from blood, taken in a trial of the OX40 agonist ivuxolimab. Receptors originate from an adult with an advanced solid tumor such as melanoma, head and neck, liver or kidney cancer.

V and J are TRBV27 and TRBJ2-3; D remains ambiguous. V gave up 5 bases and J gave up 0 bases, with 6 bases separating them. Germline values: CDR1 MNHEY, CDR2 SMNVEV (reference sequence). The CDR3 extends over 13 amino acids. The CDR3 bases are TGTGCCAGCAGTCAGGTCAGCACAGATACGCAGTATTTT. This translates into CASSQVSTDTQYF.

A word on this clone: The sample contains more than one DNA sequence encoding this CDR3. The chain links TRBV23-1 to TRBJ1-1; TRBD1 aligns across 11 bases. TRBV23-1 is known as an ORF, though its function is uncertain. The length of the CDR3 is 17 residues. V lost 2 bases, J lost 8 bases, and 13 bases stayed unmatched. CDR3 in DNA: TGCGCCAGCAGTCAAAGGGGACAGGGGGATCGAGAAACGGAAGCTTTCTTT. Residues: CASSQRGQGDRETEAFF.

The V and J genes are TRBV19 and TRBJ2-7; D not certain. Germline V gene data show CDR1 as LNHDA and CDR2 as SQIVND (reference sequence). V was shortened by 5 bases and J by 0 bases, with 5 bases between the two germline ends. The CDR3 sequence is 12 residues long. The CDR3 DNA is TGTGCCAGTAGTTCGAGCTCCTACGAGCAGTACTTC. Translating gives CASSSSSYEQYF. The full variable domain, completed using reference TRBV19 and TRBJ2-7, is DGGITQSPKYLFRKEGQNVTLSCEQNLNHDAMYWYRQDPGQGLRLIYYSQIVNDFQKGDIAEGYSVSREKKESFPLTVTSAQKNPTAFYLCASSSSSYEQYFGPGTRLTVT.

The chain employs TRBV27 and TRBJ2-7, with 8 nucleotides matching TRBD1. Germline V gene lookup returns CDR1 MNHEY and CDR2 SMNVEV (reference sequence). The V gene end was trimmed by 3 bases and the J gene end by 4 bases; junction bases not matched to a gene: 8. There are 15 residues in the CDR3. CDR3 bases: TGTGCCAGCAGTTTTCTGACAGGGGTCGGATACGAGCAGTACTTC. It specifies CASSFLTGVGYEQYF.

This clone was seen a few times. At one end the junction does not follow the germline gene, possibly because of a read error. This chain connects TRBV2 to TRBJ1-4, with D unclear. The CDR3 runs to 12 residues. Germline assignment: CDR1 SNHLY and CDR2 FYNNEI. The DNA of the CDR3 is TGTGCCAGCAATTCGGCTAACGAAAAACTGTTTTTT. Protein: CASNSANEKLFF.

The genes are TRBV7-9 and TRBJ2-1; 7 positions match TRBD1. The CDR3 covers 14 residues. V trimming: 2 bases; J trimming: 9 bases; junction bases outside the gene matches: 7. From germline, CDR1 is SEHNR and CDR2 FQNEAQ (reference sequence). The CDR3 here is CASSLLQGTGEQFF. Written as DNA, the CDR3 is TGTGCCAGCAGCTTATTACAGGGGACGGGTGAGCAGTTCTTC.

The rearrangement links TRBV5-4 to TRBJ2-1; 9 nucleotides agree with TRBD2. Unmatched junction bases numbered 0, after V lost 2 bases and J lost 9 bases. Looked up from germline, CDR1 is SGHNT and CDR2 is YYREEE (reference sequence). This CDR3 comprises 12 residues. The CDR3, as DNA: TGTGCCAGCAGCTTACTAGCGGGTGAGCAGTTCTTC. Its protein product is CASSLLAGEQFF.

The J gene is TRBJ2-3, the V gene TRBV18; D is possibly TRBD1 (6 bases). The CDR3 spans 15 residues. CDR1 KGHSH and CDR2 LQKENI come from the germline V gene. The V and J ends lost 0 bases and 0 bases respectively, with 7 bases between them. The CDR3 sequence: CASSPPGASTDTQYF. The CDR3, as DNA: TGTGCCAGCTCACCACCGGGGGCAAGCACAGATACGCAGTATTTT.

The rearrangement joins TRBV6-5 to TRBJ2-3; TRBD2 matches at 8 bases. J was trimmed by 2 bases and V by 2 bases; bases with no gene match: 6. In germline, CDR1 is MNHEY, CDR2 SVGAGI. This CDR3 comprises 16 residues. The CDR3 loop is CASSYETGGSTDTQYF. For the CDR3, the DNA is TGTGCCAGCAGTTACGAAACGGGGGGGTCCACAGATACGCAGTATTTT.

The CDR3 spells CASSKADRDRGNEQFF. CDR3 nucleotides: TGTGCCAGCAGCAAAGCGGACCGGGACAGGGGTAATGAGCAGTTCTTC. The V and J genes are TRBV21-1 and TRBJ2-1; no DNA check was done on the table's D call, TRBD1. TRBV21-1 is a known pseudogene. The CDR3 contains 16 residues.

The V call is TRBV5-6, the J call TRBJ1-1; no firm D call. Germline lookup yields CDR1 SGHDT and CDR2 YYEEEE. This CDR3 spans 14 amino acids. The V end lost 2 bases, the J end lost 4 bases, and 12 bases lay between the germline ends. This chain's CDR3 is CASSFYGTSTEAFF. CDR3 DNA sequence: TGTGCCAGCAGCTTTTACGGAACCTCCACTGAAGCTTTCTTT.

The rearrangement uses TRBV5-4 and TRBJ2-7; TRBD1 is a possible D gene (5 bases). The CDR3 has 13 residues. V shed 0 bases and J shed 5 bases, with 9 bases lying between them. The germline CDR1 and CDR2 sequences are SGHNT and YYREEE (reference sequence). The CDR3 DNA reads as TGTGCCAGCAGCTTGGCGGACACCCACGAGCAGTACTTC. It translates to CASSLADTHEQYF.

The V call is TRBV7-3, the J call TRBJ2-1; TRBD1 agrees at 9 bases. The CDR3 spans 14 residues. V shed 4 bases, J shed 4 bases, and the junction held 2 bases outside the gene matches. CDR1 is SGHTA and CDR2 is FQGTGA in the germline V gene. The CDR3 reads CASSSGTGYNEQFF. In DNA, the CDR3 is TGTGCCAGCAGCTCCGGGACAGGGTACAATGAGCAGTTCTTC.

This clone was observed once. The chain links TRBV15 to TRBJ2-1; D gene unclear. Germline CDR1 and CDR2: LNHNV and YYDKDF (reference sequence). V was cut by 4 bases and J by 0 bases, with 7 bases left in between. This CDR3 region has 14 residues. CDR3 sequence: CATSTPSSYNEQFF. Written as DNA, the CDR3 is TGTGCCACCAGCACCCCGAGCTCCTACAATGAGCAGTTCTTC. Based on the CDR3 plus reference TRBV15 and TRBJ2-1, the full variable domain is DAMVIQNPRYQVTQFGKPVTLSCSQTLNHNVMYWYQQKSSQAPKLLFHYYDKDFNNEADTPDNFQSRRPNTSFCFLDIRSPGLGDTAMYLCATSTPSSYNEQFFGPGTRLTVL.

The V gene is TRBV27, the J gene TRBJ2-3; TRBD2 matches 11 bases. Trimming at V came to 2 bases and at J to 3 bases, leaving 1 base not matched to a gene. This CDR3 contains 15 residues. Germline CDR1 and CDR2: MNHEY and SMNVEV (reference sequence). The CDR3 nucleotides are TGTGCCAGCAGTTTACTAGCGGGAGGAACAGATACGCAGTATTTT. Amino acids: CASSLLAGGTDTQYF.

The chain recombines TRBV28 with TRBJ2-7, with 9 bases matching TRBD1. Germline values: CDR1 MDHEN, CDR2 SYDVKM. V dropped 2 bases and J dropped 4; count of bases not matched to a gene: 9. This CDR3 region has 16 residues. The CDR3 nucleotides are TGTGCCAGCAGTTTACCTGCAGACAGGGGGGGGTACGAGCAGTACTTC. Its protein product is CASSLPADRGGYEQYF.

The V gene is TRBV7-3, the J gene TRBJ2-7, with D unresolved. Trimming removed 5 bases at V and 3 bases at J, with 11 bases between. Germline assignment: CDR1 SGHTA and CDR2 FQGTGA. The CDR3 consists of 13 residues. CDR3 protein: CASSPGPGYEQYF. CDR3 nucleotides: TGTGCCAGCAGCCCCGGACCAGGCTACGAGCAGTACTTC.

CDR3 sequence (DNA): TGTGCCAGCAGCCGTATTCGCGGGGGCCAAGAGACCCAGTACTTC. Its protein is CASSRIRGGQETQYF. The V call is TRBV11-2, the J call TRBJ2-5, with 7 bases matching TRBD2. The CDR3 is 15 amino acids. Trimming at V came to 5 bases and at J to 1 base, leaving 7 bases not matched to a gene. Germline-derived CDR1 and CDR2 are SGHAT and FQNNGV.

This clone has just one count. This sequence joins TRBV5-1 and TRBJ2-3; tentative D call: TRBD1 (6 bases). This CDR3 is built from 19 residues. Germline values: CDR1 SGHRS, CDR2 YFSETQ. The germline V and J ends were trimmed by 3 bases and 0 bases, with 23 bases remaining between them. The CDR3: CASSWGRSLFITSTDTQYF. In nucleotides, the CDR3 is TGCGCCAGCAGCTGGGGGCGATCGTTATTTATTACTAGCACAGATACGCAGTATTTT.

V gene TRBV7-9 combines with J gene TRBJ2-2; TRBD1 agrees at 8 bases. With V trimmed by 3 bases and J by 8 bases, 5 bases remained unmatched. CDR3 size: 14 residues. Germline V gives CDR1 SEHNR, CDR2 FQNEAQ (reference sequence). CDR3 sequence reads: CASSLRQGQGELFF. In DNA form, the CDR3 reads TGTGCCAGCAGCTTGCGACAGGGGCAAGGGGAGCTGTTTTTT.

This sequence joins TRBV28 and TRBJ2-1; perhaps TRBD2 as D (5 bases). The CDR3 length is 14 residues. Deletions cut 3 bases from V and 5 bases from J, with 11 bases between. In germline, CDR1 is MDHEN, CDR2 SYDVKM. CDR3 nucleotides: TGTGCCAGCAGTTTTTTAGGACTTCACAATGAGCAGTTCTTC. Translated: CASSFLGLHNEQFF.

The chain recombines TRBV30 with TRBJ1-5; weak D call: TRBD1 (5 bases). Germline assignment: CDR1 GTSNPN and CDR2 SVGIG (reference sequence). Trimming removed 0 bases at V and 4 bases at J, with 13 bases between. This CDR3 spans 15 amino acids. CDR3 DNA: TGTGCCTGGAGTGTGGGGCCGAGTATTAATCAGCCCCAGCATTTT. Amino acid sequence: CAWSVGPSINQPQHF.